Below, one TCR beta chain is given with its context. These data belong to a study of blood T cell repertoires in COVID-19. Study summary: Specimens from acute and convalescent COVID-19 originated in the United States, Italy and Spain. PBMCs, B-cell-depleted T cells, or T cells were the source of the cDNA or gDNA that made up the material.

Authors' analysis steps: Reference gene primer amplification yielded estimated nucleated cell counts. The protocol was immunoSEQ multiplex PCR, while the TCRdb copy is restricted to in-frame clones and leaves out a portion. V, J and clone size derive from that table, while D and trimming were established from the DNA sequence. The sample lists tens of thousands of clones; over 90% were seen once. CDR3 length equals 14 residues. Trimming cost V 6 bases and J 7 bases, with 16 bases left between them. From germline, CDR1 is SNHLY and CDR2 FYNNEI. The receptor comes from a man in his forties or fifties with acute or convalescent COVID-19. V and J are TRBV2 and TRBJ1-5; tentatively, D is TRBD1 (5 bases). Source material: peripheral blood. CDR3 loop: CASRDHQGGQPQHF. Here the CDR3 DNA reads TGTGCCAGCAGGGACCATCAGGGAGGGCAGCCCCAGCATTTT.